This T cell receptor beta chain was documented in a study of response to subunit inactivated influenza vaccine. Study conclusions and caveats: Authors suggested that a seasonal influenza vaccination recruits few new T cells each time.

A note on this clonotype: Antigen unknown.

The J segment lost 4 bases and the V segment lost 5 bases, leaving 6 bases of the junction unmatched. Germline CDR1 and CDR2: SGHTA and FQGNSA. The CDR3 is 15 residues long. TCRdb re-derived calls from the RT-PCR reads in MiXCR, one entry per CDR3 protein. Here the sample spans more than 600,000 distinct CDR3 sequences, around 20% being singletons. The sequenced sample was PBMCs from blood, obtained roughly 5 days after vaccination. The chain recombines TRBV7-2 with TRBJ2-5; TRBD1 matches 11 bases. The clonotype comes from a man aged 45 to 65 who received an inactivated influenza vaccine. The DNA for the CDR3 is TGTGCCAGCAGCCCTCAAGGGACAGGGGGAGAGACCCAGTACTTC. Its translation: CASSPQGTGGETQYF.